This TCR beta chain originates from a study of cytomegalovirus exposure and HLA in healthy donors. Across the study: Approximately 170 million T cells yielded under 130 million unique TCR beta sequences in earlier analysis. Broader study findings: A later analysis associated approximately 17,000 TCR beta sequences with HLA alleles at a 0.05 false discovery rate. Several of the most significant clusters appeared, in a later analysis, to be linked to common viral pathogens. Most TCR sequences showed up rarely, but some public TCRs showed up in many donors.

PCR amplification relied on 60 Vbeta primers (plus 13 Jbeta primers). TCRdb's copy holds only in-frame clones and misses some; the assay was immunoSEQ multiplex PCR. The sample holds about 130,000 clones; around 80% are singletons and the top ten take around 1%. This clone was counted between two and nine times. Its specificity is not known. This CDR3 contains 15 residues. Germline loops: CDR1 MNHEY, CDR2 SVGAGI. Trimming took 5 bases from V and 8 from J; bases not matched to a gene: 11. Sequencing input: PBMCs. The receptor comes from a woman aged 30 to 39 in good health and CMV-seronegative. The chain joins TRBV6-5 to TRBJ1-2, with TRBD1 matching over 10 bases. The CDR3 nucleotides read TGTGCCAGCAGTAACACCGGGACAGGGGAGGGCGGCTACACCTTC. It codes for CASSNTGTGEGGYTF.